Following are 11 T cell receptor beta chains from one sample sequenced in a study of cytomegalovirus exposure and HLA in healthy donors. Here immunoSEQ multiplex PCR was the method, and the copy in TCRdb shows in-frame clones only, minus some. Counted here are about 84,000 clones, approximately 90% occurring once; the ten biggest clones make up 2.1%. Material for sequencing was PBMCs. The source of these receptors is a man aged 25-45 years in good health and CMV-seronegative.

V gene TRBV11-2 combines with J gene TRBJ2-7; 8 positions match TRBD1. Germline trimming cut 5 bases from V and 3 bases from J; bases unmatched to any gene: 12. Germline values: CDR1 SGHAT, CDR2 FQNNGV. The CDR3 totals 16 residues. The CDR3 sequence: CASSPIGGQDGYEQYF. As DNA, the CDR3 is TGTGCCAGCAGCCCGATCGGGGGACAGGACGGCTACGAGCAGTACTTC. Combining the CDR3 with reference TRBV11-2 and TRBJ2-7 gives the whole variable domain EAGVAQSPRYKIIEKRQSVAFWCNPISGHATLYWYQQILGQGPKLLIQFQNNGVVDDSQLPKDRFSAERLKGVDSTLKIQPAKLEDSAVYLCASSPIGGQDGYEQYFGPGTRLTVT.

The chain has TRBV5-1 and TRBJ2-7; D may be TRBD2 (5 bases). The CDR3 is 15 amino acids. V lost 4 bases and J 4 bases, leaving 18 bases between the germline ends. Germline CDR1 and CDR2: SGHRS and YFSETQ. The CDR3 loop is CASSPSSTKNYEQYF. CDR3 nucleotide sequence: TGCGCCAGCAGCCCTAGCTCTACAAAAAATTACGAGCAGTACTTC.

The chain carries TRBV9 and TRBJ1-4; maybe TRBD1 (5 bases). Germline CDR1 SGDLS, CDR2 YYNGEE. This CDR3 comprises 14 residues. V was shortened by 3 bases and J by 8 bases, with 14 bases between the two germline ends. The CDR3 protein is CASSEGLLGEKLFF. The CDR3 DNA sequence: TGTGCCAGCAGCGAGGGACTCCTTGGGGAAAAACTGTTTTTT.

The CDR3 is CASSQLVRGVQFF. CDR3 DNA: TGTGCCAGCAGCCAACTCGTGCGGGGGGTGCAGTTCTTC. V usage is TRBV5-8 and J usage is TRBJ2-1; 8 positions agree with TRBD2. The CDR3 spans 13 residues. Germline V gene data show CDR1 as SGHTS and CDR2 as YDEGEE. V shed 4 bases, J shed 12 bases, and the junction held 9 bases outside the gene matches.

The gene calls are TRBV21-1 and TRBJ2-3; the table assigns TRBD1, which was not confirmed against the DNA. TRBV21-1 is shown as a pseudogene. The CDR3 is made up of 20 amino acids. CDR3 DNA sequence: TGTGCCAGCAGCAAATCGACCGGGTGTAAAGGGGCAACCTACACAGATACGCAGTATTTT. It specifies CASSKSTGCKGATYTDTQYF.

This chain joins TRBV6-5 and TRBJ2-2; the match to TRBD2 covers 10 bases. CDR1 MNHEY and CDR2 SVGAGI come from the germline V gene. The CDR3 is made up of 15 amino acids. The junction had 2 bases not matched to a gene; V was cut back by 6 bases and J by 1 base. CDR3 region: CASRGTSVNTGELFF. The CDR3 DNA reads TGTGCCAGCAGAGGGACTAGCGTGAACACCGGGGAGCTGTTTTTT.

This clone appeared once. J is TRBJ2-1 and V is TRBV6-5; maybe TRBD2 (5 bases). The CDR3 contains 15 residues. V dropped 8 bases and J dropped 2 bases, with 16 bases sitting between them. Germline values: CDR1 MNHEY, CDR2 SVGAGI. In DNA, the CDR3 is TGTGCCAGCGCTCGAATAACGACTACCTACAATGAGCAGTTCTTC. This gives the protein CASARITTTYNEQFF.

This chain uses TRBV9 with TRBJ1-3, with a tentative D call TRBD1 (5 bases). The CDR3 length is 15 residues. Germline lookup yields CDR1 SGDLS and CDR2 YYNGEE. Deletions cut 0 bases from V and 4 bases from J, with 11 bases between. The CDR3 DNA is TGTGCCAGCAGCGTAGCATCAGGGTCAGGAAACACCATATATTTT. Its protein is CASSVASGSGNTIYF.

This CDR3 is CASSYVTSGRREQFF. CDR3 bases: TGTGCCAGCAGTTACGTGACTAGCGGGAGACGTGAGCAGTTCTTC. The chain is built from TRBV6-6 and TRBJ2-1; 12 bases map to TRBD2. The CDR3 is made up of 15 amino acids. The V gene end was trimmed by 2 bases and the J gene end by 9 bases; junction bases not matched to a gene: 5. Germline V gene data show CDR1 as MNHNY and CDR2 as SVGAGI (reference sequence).

The chain uses TRBV6-5 and TRBJ2-2; D gene uncertain. Germline assignment: CDR1 MNHEY and CDR2 SVGAGI. The CDR3 covers 14 residues. Trimming took 6 bases from V and 6 from J, leaving 14 bases between them. The CDR3 DNA is TGTGCCAGCAGACAACCAATGCATCCCGGGGAGCTGTTTTTT. Protein sequence: CASRQPMHPGELFF.

The chain combines TRBV29-1 with TRBJ1-2; TRBD1 matches at 7 bases. The V gene's germline CDR1 is SQVTM and CDR2 ANQGSEA. V dropped 6 bases and J dropped 1; count of bases not matched to a gene: 2. CDR3 length: 12 residues. CDR3 amino acids: CSVRQGNYGYTF. CDR3 sequence (DNA): TGCAGCGTGAGACAGGGTAACTATGGCTACACCTTC. The whole variable domain, filled in from reference TRBV29-1 and TRBJ1-2, reads SAVISQKPSRDICQRGTSLTIQCQVDSQVTMMFWYRQQPGQSLTLIATANQGSEATYESGFVIDKFPISRPNLTFSTLTVSNMSPEDSSIYLCSVRQGNYGYTFGSGTRLTVV.